Listed below are T cell receptor beta chains from one sample, sequenced in a study of blood T cell repertoires in COVID-19. Assay: immunoSEQ multiplex PCR; the TCRdb copy retains only in-frame clones and omits some. The repertoire holds roughly 77,000 clones, with 79% as singletons. Sequenced input: peripheral blood. These TCRs come from a man aged 55 to 70 with active or convalescent COVID-19. CDR3s include the opening cysteine and the closing phenylalanine or tryptophan. D genes are given only for firm matches. Where a row states a size, it is once, few, many or the class of an expanded clone; other rows omit it.

>TRBV6-6|-|TRBJ1-4|-
TGTGCCAGCAGTTACTCGAGGTCGGGGACATCTGAAAAACTGTTTTTT
CASSYSRSGTSEKLFF
>TRBV15|TRBD2|TRBJ2-2|-
TGTGCCACCAGCAGGGGGACTATAGGCGGGGAGCTGTTTTTT
CATSRGTIGGELFF
>TRBV4-1|TRBD2|TRBJ2-7|-
TGCGCCAGCAGCCAAGTTGGTACTAGCGGGGGGAAATTCTGGAACGAGCAGTACTTC
CASSQVGTSGGKFWNEQYF
>TRBV7-2|-|TRBJ1-2|-
TGTGCCAGCAGCTTAGGCGGCTATGGCTACACCTTC
CASSLGGYGYTF
>TRBV4-2|TRBD1|TRBJ1-2|few
TGTGCCAGCAGCCTTCAGGGGGCGGTTTCAGGTGGTGGCTACACCTTC
CASSLQGAVSGGGYTF
>TRBV10-3|-|TRBJ1-2|-
TGTGCCATCAGTGATCGTCCGGACTATGGCTACACCTTC
CAISDRPDYGYTF
>TRBV7-2|-|TRBJ1-4|few
TGTGCCAGCAGCCTCGGGGGGTCCCTCGGTGAAAAACTGTTTTTT
CASSLGGSLGEKLFF
>TRBV18|TRBD1|TRBJ2-7|once
TGTGCCAGCTCACCCGACAGGGTGGTAGACGAGCAGTACTTC
CASSPDRVVDEQYF
>TRBV10-3|TRBD1|TRBJ1-6|-
TGTGCCATCAGTGAGTCGAGGGGGCGAAATAATTCACCCCTCCACTTT
CAISESRGRNNSPLHF
>TRBV7-9|-|TRBJ1-1|-
TGTGCCAGCAGCTTATCCGTGAACACTGAAGCTTTCTTT
CASSLSVNTEAFF
>TRBV7-9|-|TRBJ1-1|few
TGTGCCAGCAGCTTAGGGACAGTTGAAGCTTTCTTT
CASSLGTVEAFF
>TRBV29-1|-|TRBJ2-4|few
TGCAGCGTTGAAGCACAGGGTTTAGACATTCAGTACTTC
CSVEAQGLDIQYF
>TRBV7-3|-|TRBJ1-1|-
TGTGCCAGCAGCTACGGACGGGGGAACACTGAAGCTTTCTTT
CASSYGRGNTEAFF
>TRBV5-1|TRBD1|TRBJ2-3|-
TGCGCCAGCAGCTTCTCCGGACAGGGCACAGATACGCAGTATTTT
CASSFSGQGTDTQYF
>TRBV29-1|-|TRBJ1-1|-
TGCAGCGTTGTGTCCCAGGCGGGAACTGAAGCTTTCTTT
CSVVSQAGTEAFF
>TRBV5-1|-|TRBJ2-1|once
TGCGCCAGCAGCTTGGGGAGGTTAGACCAGTTCTTC
CASSLGRLDQFF
>TRBV11-2|-|TRBJ1-1|-
TGTGCCAGCACCAAACTGACAGGTCAGAACACTGAAGCTTTCTTT
CASTKLTGQNTEAFF
>TRBV3-1/TRBV3-2|TRBD1|TRBJ1-1|-
TGTGCCAGCAGCCTCCCCCCGGCACAGGGGACTAGGCACACTGAAGCTTTCTTT
CASSLPPAQGTRHTEAFF
>TRBV6-2/TRBV6-3|-|TRBJ1-6|-
TGTGCCAGCAGTCTGGGCCAACATAATTCACCCCTCCACTTT
CASSLGQHNSPLHF
>TRBV9|-|TRBJ2-5|-
TGTGCCAGCAGCGTAGCCCGAGAGGGGAAGCGGGCCCAAGAGACCCAGTACTTC
CASSVAREGKRAQETQYF
>TRBV5-1|-|TRBJ2-1|-
TGCGCCAGCAGCTTGATGAGGCCTCATGAGCAGTTCTTC
CASSLMRPHEQFF
>TRBV18|-|TRBJ2-1|-
TGTGCCAGCTCACCGGGCTTTTACAATGAGCAGTTCTTC
CASSPGFYNEQFF
>TRBV7-9|-|TRBJ2-5|-
TGTGCCAGCAGCTTGGCGGCTAGTTGGGAAGAGACCCAGTACTTC
CASSLAASWEETQYF
>TRBV12-3/TRBV12-4|TRBD2|TRBJ2-3|-
TGTGCCAGCAGTACTAGCGGGGTGCAGTATTTT
CASSTSGVQYF
>TRBV5-6|TRBD1|TRBJ1-2|-
TGTGCCAGCAGCGACGGGACAGGGGAAGCGTACTATGGCTACACCTTC
CASSDGTGEAYYGYTF
>TRBV19|-|TRBJ2-3|-
TGTGCCAGTAGTATAGCGGCAGATACGCAGTATTTT
CASSIAADTQYF
>TRBV6-5|TRBD1|TRBJ1-5|-
TGTGCCAGCAGGGGACAGGGGGGGAGTCAGCCCCAGCATTTT
CASRGQGGSQPQHF
>TRBV4-1|-|TRBJ2-3|-
TGCGCCAGCAGCCCCGTCCGGGATACCACAGATACGCAGTATTTT
CASSPVRDTTDTQYF
>TRBV19|-|TRBJ1-1|-
TGTGCCAGTAGTATAGGAGTCAGGGGGAACACTGAAGCTTTCTTT
CASSIGVRGNTEAFF
>TRBV6-2/TRBV6-3|-|TRBJ1-2|-
TGTGCCAGCAGTTACGGGCAAACTAACTATGGCTACACCTTC
CASSYGQTNYGYTF
>TRBV10-3|-|TRBJ2-3|-
TGTGCCATCAGTGAGTCGACGTCGACCGGAGGGGATACGCAGTATTTT
CAISESTSTGGDTQYF
>TRBV2|-|TRBJ1-3|-
TGTGCCAGCAGTTCCCGGGACTCTGGAAACACCATATATTTT
CASSSRDSGNTIYF
>TRBV7-9|-|TRBJ1-1|-
TGTGCCAGCAGCCGATACGACATTCAGGGAGAAGCTTTCTTT
CASSRYDIQGEAFF
>TRBV2|TRBD1|TRBJ1-2|-
TGTGCCAGCGACGGACAGGGGACCTATGGCTACACCTTC
CASDGQGTYGYTF
>TRBV2|-|TRBJ1-2|few
TGTGCCAGTACCGACAGCTACTATGGCTACACCTTC
CASTDSYYGYTF
>TRBV7-6|TRBD1|TRBJ2-1|-
TGTGCCAGCAGCTTAAACACAGGGGGTGTAACCTACAATGAGCAGTTCTTC
CASSLNTGGVTYNEQFF
>TRBV7-9|-|TRBJ1-1|-
TGTGCCAGCAGCTTAGCCTTAGCCGGGATGAACACTGAAGCTTTCTTT
CASSLALAGMNTEAFF
>TRBV7-9|TRBD1|TRBJ2-7|-
TGTGCCAGCAGTGACACCGGGACAGCAGAATACGAGCAGTACTTC
CASSDTGTAEYEQYF
>TRBV7-2|TRBD2|TRBJ2-3|-
TGTGCCAGCAGCTTATCTAGCGGGGCTCGCACAGATACGCAGTATTTT
CASSLSSGARTDTQYF
>TRBV5-4|-|TRBJ1-1|-
TGTGCCAGCAGCTTGGGGCAGGCTAACACTGAAGCTTTCTTT
CASSLGQANTEAFF
>TRBV10-3|-|TRBJ2-3|-
TGTGCCATCAGGGCCCATCGGGATCGCACAGATACGCAGTATTTT
CAIRAHRDRTDTQYF